Described below is a single TCR beta chain sequence and its context. The sample comes from a study of T cells in Graves' hyperthyroidism and ophthalmopathy. It was RNA transcripts that yielded the amplified TCR beta CDR3 regions. When the TCR CDR3 underwent first-round RT-PCR, the HTBI primer set was used. From the multiplex PCR reads, TCRdb called clonotypes with MiXCR, one entry per CDR3 protein. The sample shows about 510,000 distinct CDR3 sequences, roughly 45% of them seen only once. Trimming left V 6 bases short and J 0 bases short, with 15 bases between. CDR3 length: 17 amino acids. Germline V CDR1 and CDR2: MRHNA, SNTAGT.

The V call is TRBV6-4, the J call TRBJ2-6; no firm D call. Material: peripheral blood or thyroid tissue (not recorded which). The TCR sequence derives from an adult woman with Graves' disease, either hyperthyroidism or ophthalmopathy (not recorded which). This CDR3 reads CASSHPGASSGANVLTF. CDR3 bases: TGTGCCAGCAGCCATCCAGGCGCGAGCTCTGGGGCCAACGTCCTGACTTTC.